These T cell receptor beta chains were read from a single sample in a study of blood T cells in healthy people across ages. One entry per CDR3 protein results from TCRdb running MiXCR on the 5' RACE reads. The table shows 790,000 or so distinct CDR3 sequences, with 46% occurring only once. Sequenced: blood. These TCRs come from a man older than 75 in good health. The CDR3 runs from the conserved cysteine through the conserved F or W. A D gene is named only where the DNA matches it firmly. Size tells how often a clone was seen (once, few, many) or the class of an expanded clone, and some rows leave it out.

abundance | j_gene | d_gene | v_gene | CDR3nt | CDR3aa
- | TRBJ1-1 | - | TRBV12-3/TRBV12-4 | TGTGCCAGCAGTTTTTTAAGAAACACTGAAGCTTTCTTT | CASSFLRNTEAFF
few | TRBJ2-7 | TRBD2 | TRBV13 | TGTGCCAGCAGCTTAGAGCGGGATACCTACGAGCAGTACTTC | CASSLERDTYEQYF
few | TRBJ2-5 | TRBD2 | TRBV10-3 | TGTGCCATCAGTGCTAGCGGGAGGGCCTTAGAGACCCAGTACTTC | CAISASGRALETQYF
few | TRBJ2-1 | - | TRBV20-1 | TGCAGTGCTAGAGATGCCAGACAGGTCCTCACTCGGGATGAGCAGTTCTTC | CSARDARQVLTRDEQFF
few | TRBJ2-1 | TRBD2 | TRBV7-2 | TGTGCCAGCAGCTTAGGGGTTAGCGGGAGTTCCTACAATGAGCAGTTCTTC | CASSLGVSGSSYNEQFF
- | TRBJ2-1 | - | TRBV5-1 | TGCGCCAGCAGCTTTGTTCCCCTAGGCAATGAGCAGTTCTTC | CASSFVPLGNEQFF
- | TRBJ2-5 | TRBD2 | TRBV5-1 | TGCGCCAGCAGCCTAAGCGGGAGCCTCCAAGAGACCCAGTACTTC | CASSLSGSLQETQYF
- | TRBJ2-2 | - | TRBV28 | TGTGCCAGCAGTTTAAATGATGGTAGCTCTAACACCGGGGAGCTGTTTTTT | CASSLNDGSSNTGELFF
- | TRBJ2-1 | - | TRBV5-6 | TGTGCCAGCAGCTTGTACGAGGAACGAAGTGGGCAGTTCTTC | CASSLYEERSGQFF
- | TRBJ1-1 | - | TRBV7-2 | TGTGCCAGCAGCTTAGTGGGGGCCGGTGACACTGAAGCTTTCTTT | CASSLVGAGDTEAFF
- | TRBJ2-7 | - | TRBV30 | TGTGCCTGGGGTGGGGGAACCCACGAGCAGTACTTC | CAWGGGTHEQYF
- | TRBJ2-4 | TRBD2 | TRBV12-3/TRBV12-4 | TGTGCCAGCAGTTCCCGGACTAGCTTTCAGTACTTC | CASSSRTSFQYF
few | TRBJ1-2 | - | TRBV11-2 | TGTGCCAGCAGCTCCCTTAACTATGGCTACACCTTC | CASSSLNYGYTF
- | TRBJ2-1 | - | TRBV20-1 | TGCAGTGCTAGCGGTCCTAACTCCTACAATGAGCAGTTCTTC | CSASGPNSYNEQFF
few | TRBJ2-3 | TRBD2 | TRBV28 | TGTGCCAGCAGCTCCCGAGTAGCGGGGCGAGATACGCAGTATTTT | CASSSRVAGRDTQYF
- | TRBJ2-1 | TRBD1 | TRBV18 | TGTGCCAGCTCACCTGACAGGGGTCTTTACAATGAGCAGTTCTTC | CASSPDRGLYNEQFF
- | TRBJ2-7 | - | TRBV29-1 | TGCAGCGTTGAAAGAGAGGGAGAGCAGTACTTC | CSVEREGEQYF
few | TRBJ2-1 | - | TRBV20-1 | TGCAGTGCTCAGCGATCGTGGAATGAGCAGTTCTTC | CSAQRSWNEQFF
- | TRBJ1-1 | - | TRBV27 | TGTGCCAGCAGTTTAACAGGGTGGGCACCTGAAGCTTTCTTT | CASSLTGWAPEAFF
- | TRBJ2-2 | - | TRBV12-3/TRBV12-4 | TGTGCCAGCAGTCAGGACGGATACCGGGAGCTGTTTTTT | CASSQDGYRELFF
- | TRBJ1-1 | TRBD1 | TRBV19 | TGTGCCAGTAGTTCGACAGGGGACACTGAAGCTTTCTTT | CASSSTGDTEAFF
- | TRBJ2-3 | - | TRBV15 | TGTGCCACCAACCCAGACCGGAGTGGAACGCAGTATTTT | CATNPDRSGTQYF
many | TRBJ2-3 | - | TRBV12-3/TRBV12-4 | TGTGCCAGCAGTTTATCAGCTGGGGGCACAGATACGCAGTATTTT | CASSLSAGGTDTQYF
- | TRBJ2-4 | TRBD2 | TRBV20-1 | TGCAGTGCTAGAGATGGACTAGCCCAAAACATTCAGTACTTC | CSARDGLAQNIQYF
- | TRBJ1-6 | - | TRBV27 | TGTGCCAGCAGTTTAATTGGCAGCCATTCACCCCTCCACTTT | CASSLIGSHSPLHF
- | TRBJ2-1 | - | TRBV29-1 | TGCAGCGTTGAAGTGAACCAGCAGGGTGAGCAGTTCTTC | CSVEVNQQGEQFF
- | TRBJ2-1 | - | TRBV18 | TGTGCCAGCTCAGCCAGGGACTCCAGCTCCTACAATGAGCAGTTCTTC | CASSARDSSSYNEQFF
many | TRBJ2-1 | - | TRBV30 | TGTGCCTGGAGCGCGGGAACCTACAATGAGCAGTTCTTC | CAWSAGTYNEQFF
- | TRBJ2-3 | TRBD2 | TRBV4-3 | TGCGCCAGCAGCCAAGATATCACTAGCGGGAGTGGCCAGCGCACAGATACGCAGTATTTT | CASSQDITSGSGQRTDTQYF
- | TRBJ2-6 | - | TRBV12-3/TRBV12-4 | TGTGCTAGCAGACGTGACAGGTTTGGGGCCAACGTCCTGACTTTC | CASRRDRFGANVLTF
- | TRBJ2-1 | - | TRBV2 | TGTGCCAGCAGTGGGGTAAGCGGTGAGCAGTTCTTC | CASSGVSGEQFF
many | TRBJ2-7 | - | TRBV7-2 | TGTGCCAGCAGCCCCCGGCACAGCGATCTTAATGAGCAGTACTTC | CASSPRHSDLNEQYF
few | TRBJ1-2 | - | TRBV20-1 | TGCAGTGCTAGAGAAACAGGGATTAATGGCTACACCTTC | CSARETGINGYTF
- | TRBJ2-1 | - | TRBV6-2/TRBV6-3 | TGTGCCAGCAGCTCCGACAGGCTCTCCTACAATGAGCAGTTCTTC | CASSSDRLSYNEQFF
many | TRBJ2-7 | TRBD1 | TRBV4-1 | TGCGCCAGCAGCCTCCGGGTCGGACAGGGGGGGAACGAGCAGTACTTC | CASSLRVGQGGNEQYF
- | TRBJ1-2 | - | TRBV20-1 | TGCAGTGCTAGAGAACCACCTTTTGGTGTGCATGGCTACACCTTC | CSAREPPFGVHGYTF
- | TRBJ2-7 | TRBD2 | TRBV20-1 | TGCAGTGCTAGAACAGGGACTAGCGGGAGTCTCTACGAGCAGTACTTC | CSARTGTSGSLYEQYF
- | TRBJ2-1 | - | TRBV20-1 | TGCAGTGCTAGTGGAGGGATCTGGAATGAGCAGTTCTTC | CSASGGIWNEQFF
- | TRBJ1-6 | - | TRBV10-3 | TGTGCCATCAGTGAGTCATCTGGTAATTCACCCCTCCACTTT | CAISESSGNSPLHF
few | TRBJ1-4 | TRBD1 | TRBV24-1 | TGTGCCACCAGTGATTGGACAGGGGGCGAGGCGGGGGAAAAACTGTTTTTT | CATSDWTGGEAGEKLFF
few | TRBJ1-5 | TRBD1 | TRBV12-3/TRBV12-4 | TGTGCCAGCTCCCGACAGGGAGCAGACCAGCCCCAGCATTTT | CASSRQGADQPQHF
many | TRBJ2-2 | - | TRBV5-5 | TGTGCCAGCAGCTTGGTAGGCTCCGGGGAGCTGTTTTTT | CASSLVGSGELFF
- | TRBJ2-7 | TRBD1 | TRBV28 | TGTGCCAGCAGCCCTCAACCGGGACAGGGTAGGCGAGAGCAGTACTTC | CASSPQPGQGRREQYF
- | TRBJ2-3 | TRBD2 | TRBV7-2 | TGTGCCAGCAGCTCGCTAGCGGATCCTCGCACAGATACGCAGTATTTT | CASSSLADPRTDTQYF
once | TRBJ2-7 | - | TRBV12-5 | TGTGCTAGTGGTTTGAAACTAGGTTACTACAATGAGCAGTACTTC | CASGLKLGYYNEQYF
many | TRBJ2-1 | - | TRBV5-1 | TGCGCCAGCAGCTTATCAGCGGAACCCTACAATGAGCAGTTCTTC | CASSLSAEPYNEQFF
- | TRBJ2-7 | TRBD1 | TRBV20-1 | TGCAGTGCTAGACCCAGGGGGTGGACCTACGAGCAGTACTTC | CSARPRGWTYEQYF
- | TRBJ2-1 | - | TRBV28 | TGTGCCAGCAGTTACACAGGCCGGACCGGTGAGCAGTTCTTC | CASSYTGRTGEQFF
few | TRBJ2-1 | TRBD1 | TRBV7-8 | TGTGCCAGCAGCTTAGGATGGGACAGCACTAAGCAGTTCTTC | CASSLGWDSTKQFF
- | TRBJ2-1 | TRBD1 | TRBV24-1 | TGTGCCACCAGCAGGGGGAATTCCTACAATGAGCAGTTCTTC | CATSRGNSYNEQFF
few | TRBJ2-7 | - | TRBV29-1 | TGCAGCGCCAGGGAATACGAGCAGTACTTC | CSAREYEQYF
- | TRBJ2-5 | - | TRBV20-1 | TGCAGTGCTAGAGGAGAGGGCGGGCAGCCAGAGACCCAGTACTTC | CSARGEGGQPETQYF
- | TRBJ2-3 | - | TRBV4-2 | TGTGCCAGCAGCCTGACGGGTGAGGATACGCAGTATTTT | CASSLTGEDTQYF